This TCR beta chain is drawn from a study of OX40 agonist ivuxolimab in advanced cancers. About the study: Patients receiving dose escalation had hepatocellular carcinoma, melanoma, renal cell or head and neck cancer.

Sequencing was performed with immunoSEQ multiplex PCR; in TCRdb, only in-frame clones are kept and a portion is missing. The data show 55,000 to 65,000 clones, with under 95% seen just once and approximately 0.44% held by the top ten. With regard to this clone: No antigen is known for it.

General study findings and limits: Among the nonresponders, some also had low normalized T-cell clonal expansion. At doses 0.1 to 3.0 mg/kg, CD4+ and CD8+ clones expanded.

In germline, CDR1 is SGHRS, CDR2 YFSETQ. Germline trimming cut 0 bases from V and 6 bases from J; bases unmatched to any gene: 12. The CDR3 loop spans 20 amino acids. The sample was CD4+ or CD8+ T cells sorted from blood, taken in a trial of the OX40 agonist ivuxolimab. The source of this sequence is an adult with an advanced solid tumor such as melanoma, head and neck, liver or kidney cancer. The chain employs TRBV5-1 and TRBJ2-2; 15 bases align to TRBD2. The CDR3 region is CASSLGPGLAGGMKAGELFF. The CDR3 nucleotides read TGCGCCAGCAGCTTGGGGCCGGGACTAGCGGGAGGTATGAAGGCCGGGGAGCTGTTTTTT.